This paragraph covers one T cell receptor (beta chain) sequence. No antigen is known for it. Sampling times: baseline, cycle 4 day 1, cycle 7 day 1. These data belong to a study of OX40 agonist ivuxolimab in advanced cancers. CDR1 and CDR2 from the germline V gene are KGHSH and LQKENI. V shed 5 bases and J 3 bases; nucleotides not matched to a gene: 6. There are 15 residues in the CDR3. General study results and limits: Among patients with partial responses at 0.1-3.0 mg/kg, clonal expansion was among the lowest. In general, CD8+ T cells held more expanded clones than CD4+ did, on average.

Produced via immunoSEQ multiplex PCR; TCRdb's table is partial and in-frame only. Here the sample spans some 100,000 clones, around 80% being singletons. The source was CD4+ or CD8+ T cells sorted from blood, collected in a trial of the OX40 agonist ivuxolimab. This receptor was identified in an adult with an advanced solid tumor such as melanoma, head and neck, liver or kidney cancer. The chain joins TRBV18 to TRBJ1-2; 10 nucleotides match TRBD1. This CDR3 is CASSTGTGAHYGYTF. The CDR3 DNA is TGTGCCAGCTCAACCGGGACAGGGGCGCACTATGGCTACACCTTC. Together with reference TRBV18 and TRBJ1-2, the CDR3 gives the full variable domain: NAGVMQNPRHLVRRRGQEARLRCSPMKGHSHVYWYRQLPEEGLKFMVYLQKENIIDESGMPKERFSAEFPKEGPSILRIQQVVRGDSAAYFCASSTGTGAHYGYTFGSGTRLTVV.